The entry that follows covers one T cell receptor (beta chain) sequence. Its matching antigen is unknown. The junction departs from germline at one end; a sequencing error may be responsible. The sample comes from a study of CD8+CD57+ T cells in acquired aplastic anemia. The CDR3 loop spans 15 amino acids. Germline CDR1 SGHTA, CDR2 FQGNSA. Study-wide points: Both patients and controls carried the same twenty-nine CD8+ CDR3 sequences. Patients were compared with controls for CD8+ Simpson's diversity, and no significant difference emerged.

Profiles of TCR beta VDJ and CDR3 were generated from a genomic DNA template. Each CDR3 protein gets one entry after TCRdb re-called the reads with MiXCR. This table has 150,000 or so distinct CDR3 sequences, 40% to 60% appearing once. CD8+CD57+ cell expansion had been shown by flow cytometry in patients chosen for sequencing. Diagnosis of severe acquired aplastic anemia applied to all patients. V usage is TRBV7-2 and J usage is TRBJ1-1; 10 bases line up with TRBD1. The specimen sequenced was sorted CD4+, CD8+, or CD8+CD57+ T cells (not recorded which) from PBMCs. The sequence came from a human donor with aplastic anemia. The CDR3 spells CASSLGQGIGTEASF. The CDR3 nucleotides are TGTGCCAGCAGCTTGGGACAGGGGATCGGCACTGAAGCTTCCTTT.